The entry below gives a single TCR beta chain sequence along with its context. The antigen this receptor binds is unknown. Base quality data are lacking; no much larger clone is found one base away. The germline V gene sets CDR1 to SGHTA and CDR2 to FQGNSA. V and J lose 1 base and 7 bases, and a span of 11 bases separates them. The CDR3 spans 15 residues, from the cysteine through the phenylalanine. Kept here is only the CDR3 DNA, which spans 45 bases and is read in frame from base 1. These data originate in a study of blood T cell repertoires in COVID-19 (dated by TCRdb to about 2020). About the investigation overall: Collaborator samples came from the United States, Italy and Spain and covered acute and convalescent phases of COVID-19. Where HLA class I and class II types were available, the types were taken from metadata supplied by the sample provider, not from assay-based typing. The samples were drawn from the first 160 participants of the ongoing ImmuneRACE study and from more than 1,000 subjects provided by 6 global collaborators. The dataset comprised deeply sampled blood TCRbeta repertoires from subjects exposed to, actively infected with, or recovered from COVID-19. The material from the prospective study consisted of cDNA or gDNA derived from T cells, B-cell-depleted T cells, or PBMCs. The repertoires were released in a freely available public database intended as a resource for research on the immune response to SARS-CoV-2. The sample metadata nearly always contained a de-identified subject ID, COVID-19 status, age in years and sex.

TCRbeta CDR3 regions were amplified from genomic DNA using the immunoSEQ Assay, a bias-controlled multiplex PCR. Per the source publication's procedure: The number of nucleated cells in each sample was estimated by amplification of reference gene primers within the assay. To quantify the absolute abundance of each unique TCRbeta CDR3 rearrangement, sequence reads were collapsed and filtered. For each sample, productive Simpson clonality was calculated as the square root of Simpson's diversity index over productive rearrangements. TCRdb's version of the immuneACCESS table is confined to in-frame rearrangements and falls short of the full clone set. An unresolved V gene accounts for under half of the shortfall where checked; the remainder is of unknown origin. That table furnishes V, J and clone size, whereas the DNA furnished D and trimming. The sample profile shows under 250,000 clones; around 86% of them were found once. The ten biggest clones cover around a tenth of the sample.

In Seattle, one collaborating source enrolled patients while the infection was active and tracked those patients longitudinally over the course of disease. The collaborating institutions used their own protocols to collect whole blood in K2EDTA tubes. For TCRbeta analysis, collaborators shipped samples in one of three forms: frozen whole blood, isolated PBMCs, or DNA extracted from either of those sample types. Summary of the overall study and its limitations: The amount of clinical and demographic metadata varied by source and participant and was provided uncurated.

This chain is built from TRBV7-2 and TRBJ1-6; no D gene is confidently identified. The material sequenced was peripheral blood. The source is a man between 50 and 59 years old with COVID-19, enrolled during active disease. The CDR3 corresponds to CASSLVTGSNSPLHF. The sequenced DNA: TGTGCCAGCAGCTTAGTAACGGGGTCGAATTCACCCCTCCACTTT. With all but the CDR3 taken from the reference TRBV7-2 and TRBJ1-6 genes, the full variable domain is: GAGVSQSPSNKVTEKGKDVELRCDPISGHTALYWYRQSLGQGLEFLIYFQGNSAPDKSGLPSDRFSAERTGGSVSTLTIQRTQQEDSAVYLCASSLVTGSNSPLHFGNGTRLTVT.